Listed below are T cell receptor beta chains from one sample, sequenced in a study of cytomegalovirus exposure and HLA in healthy donors. TCRdb's table, derived via immunoSEQ multiplex PCR, lists solely in-frame clones and lacks some. There are 90,000 to 100,000 clones in the sample; about 77% occur only once, and 4.9% lies in the top ten. Sequencing was performed on PBMCs. These receptors came from a woman in her 40s in good health and CMV-seronegative. Each CDR3 is given with its conserved first and last residue. Fields, in order: D gene, J gene, V gene, clone size, CDR3 DNA, CDR3 protein. The D gene is left open where the match is weak. A clone size is listed for some rows: how often the clone was seen (once, few, many), or a class if it is expanded.

- TRBJ1-1 TRBV25-1 - TGTGCCAGCAGTGAATATACGGGTCAAGCTTTCTTT CASSEYTGQAFF
TRBD2 TRBJ2-3 TRBV25-1 - TGTGCCAGCTTCAATTGGGGGGGGGAGCAGTATTTT CASFNWGGEQYF
- TRBJ1-2 TRBV27 - TGTGCCAGCAGTTCAACCCCCCAGGGGAACTATGGCTACACCTTC CASSSTPQGNYGYTF
TRBD2 TRBJ2-1 TRBV19 few TGTGCCAGTAGTATAGTTTTGACTAGCGGGGGGCCAGCAGGTGAGCAGTTCTTC CASSIVLTSGGPAGEQFF
- TRBJ2-7 TRBV7-3 - TGTGCCAGCAGACCGATGGGGCTCTCCTACGAGCAGTACTTC CASRPMGLSYEQYF
TRBD2 TRBJ2-1 TRBV5-6 few TGTGCCAGCAGCTCCACCCGGACTAGCGGGGGCTGGGGTGAGCAGTTCTTC CASSSTRTSGGWGEQFF
- TRBJ1-4 TRBV7-6 medium-sized TGTGCCAGCAGCTTCCGGGAGGAAAAACTGTTTTTT CASSFREEKLFF
- TRBJ1-5 TRBV6-5 - TGTGCCAGCAATTGTATTCAGCCCCAGCATTTT CASNCIQPQHF
TRBD1 TRBJ2-1 TRBV6-6 few TGTGCCAGCACCTCGGACAGGGACAATGAGCAGTTCTTC CASTSDRDNEQFF
TRBD1 TRBJ1-1 TRBV5-1 - TGCGCCAGCAGCTTCTTTGGACAGGGGGGGGAAGCTTTCTTT CASSFFGQGGEAFF
- TRBJ2-1 TRBV4-1 - TGCGCCAGCAGCCAAGTCTCGTGGACATCGTCCTACAATGAGCAGTTCTTC CASSQVSWTSSYNEQFF
- TRBJ2-3 TRBV6-5 - TGTGCCAGCAGTTCTCCGACTTGGGATACGCAGTATTTT CASSSPTWDTQYF
TRBD1 TRBJ1-2 TRBV7-9 - TGTGCCAGCAGCTACCCGGGGGACAGTTATGGCTACACCTTC CASSYPGDSYGYTF
TRBD1 TRBJ1-4 TRBV6-1 - TGTGCCAGCAGTTTCACAGGGGGTTATGAAAAACTGTTTTTT CASSFTGGYEKLFF
TRBD1 TRBJ1-2 TRBV6-5 few TGTGCCAGCAGTTCGGACAGGGGGCGCGGGGCTGGCTACACCTTC CASSSDRGRGAGYTF
- TRBJ2-4 TRBV13 - TGTGCCAGCAGCTTAGGGGCGGAGGTGGGACTCAAAAACATTCAGTACTTC CASSLGAEVGLKNIQYF
TRBD2 TRBJ2-3 TRBV5-1 - TGCGCCAGCAGCTCGGTAGCGGGGGAAGATACGCAGTATTTT CASSSVAGEDTQYF
TRBD2 TRBJ2-1 TRBV6-5 - TGTGCCAGCAGTCTAGCGGGGACGTACTACAATGAGCAGTTCTTC CASSLAGTYYNEQFF
TRBD1 TRBJ2-2 TRBV2 - TGTGCCAGCAGGGGGACAGGGGGTACCGGGGAGCTGTTTTTT CASRGTGGTGELFF
- TRBJ1-2 TRBV20-1 - TGCAGTGCTAGGCAAGCGGTGGGCTACACCTTC CSARQAVGYTF
- TRBJ1-1 TRBV7-9 - TGTGCCAGCAGCTTAGCTAGAGGGGGTCCCACTGAAGCTTTCTTT CASSLARGGPTEAFF
- TRBJ1-2 TRBV2 - TGTGCCAGCAGTGAGGGCTCGGGCTACACCTTC CASSEGSGYTF
TRBD1 TRBJ1-2 TRBV6-5 - TGTGCCAGCAGCCGCAACAGGGGCTATGGCTACACCTTC CASSRNRGYGYTF
- TRBJ2-7 TRBV5-4 - TGTGCCAGCTCGAGGCGGGACTCCCTGGGGGAGCAGTACTTC CASSRRDSLGEQYF
- TRBJ1-2 TRBV7-2 - TGTGCCAGCAGCCTACGGACAGAAACCAACTATGGCTACACCTTC CASSLRTETNYGYTF
- TRBJ2-7 TRBV6-1 - TGTGCCGTGCGGGCGGGGACCCGCGAGCAGTACTTC CAVRAGTREQYF
TRBD2 TRBJ2-7 TRBV7-2 - TGTGCCAGCAGTCCACGGCGGGGGGGATACTACGAGCAGTACTTC CASSPRRGGYYEQYF
- TRBJ1-4 TRBV15 - TGTGCCACCGAAGGGGGAGATGAAAAACTGTTTTTT CATEGGDEKLFF
- TRBJ2-3 TRBV5-6 - TGTGCCACCTCGCGGGTAGGCACAGATACGCAGTATTTT CATSRVGTDTQYF
- TRBJ2-2 TRBV21-1 once TGTGCCAGCATGAAGGGGGTCACCGGGGAGCTGTTTTTT CASMKGVTGELFF
TRBD1 TRBJ2-5 TRBV14 - TGTGCCAGCAGCGACCCTTGGACAGGGGGCGCCCAGACCCAGTACTTC CASSDPWTGGAQTQYF
TRBD2 TRBJ2-2 TRBV7-3 - TGTGCCAGCAGCTTGATACTAGCGGGGGGTAATCTGGCCGGGGAGCTGTTTTTT CASSLILAGGNLAGELFF
TRBD1 TRBJ1-2 TRBV4-1 - TGCGCCAGCAGCCGAACGTCTACCGGGACAGGGGGCACCACCTATGGCTACACCTTC CASSRTSTGTGGTTYGYTF
TRBD1 TRBJ2-7 TRBV7-8 - TGTGCCAGCAGCCCACAGGGGACATCCCTCGAGCAGTACTTC CASSPQGTSLEQYF
TRBD1 TRBJ2-5 TRBV27 - TGTGCCAGCAGTCCAGTAGACAGGGGAAGAGGGGAGACCCAGTACTTC CASSPVDRGRGETQYF
TRBD1 TRBJ2-5 TRBV7-9 - TGTGCCAGCAGCTTACGGGAACCGACAGGGTTGCACTTC CASSLREPTGLHF
TRBD1 TRBJ2-7 TRBV6-6 - TGTGCCAGCAGTTACGGACAGGGGTCCCACGAGCAGTACTTC CASSYGQGSHEQYF